The 8 T cell receptor beta chains presented below share a single source sample, sequenced in a study of blood T cells in healthy people across ages. Combining a sample-barcoded 5' primer with a J-beta primer mix, a second PCR ran for roughly 7 to 12 cycles. TCRdb fed the 5' RACE reads into MiXCR, producing one record per CDR3 protein. The table shows fewer than 2,000,000 distinct CDR3 sequences, with about two fifths occurring only once. Specimen: blood. These receptors all come from a human donor in good health.

V and J are TRBV3-1 and TRBJ2-1; 10 bases map to TRBD1. There are 16 residues in the CDR3. From germline, CDR1 is LGHDT and CDR2 YNNKEL (reference sequence). V shed 7 bases, J shed 4 bases, and the junction held 10 bases outside the gene matches. The CDR3 reads CASTDLPGQGYNEQFF. The CDR3 DNA reads TGTGCCAGCACTGACCTCCCGGGACAGGGGTACAATGAGCAGTTCTTC.

The chain is built from TRBV12-3 or TRBV12-4 and TRBJ2-5; possible D gene TRBD2, 6 bases. CDR3 size: 13 residues. The germline V and J ends were trimmed by 6 bases and 6 bases, with 14 bases remaining between them. The CDR3 nucleotides read TGTGCCAGCAGCCAATCTAGCGTGCAGACCCAGTACTTC. This translates into CASSQSSVQTQYF.

V is TRBV20-1 and J is TRBJ2-1; D may be TRBD2 (5 bases). Germline CDR1 reads DFQATT; CDR2 reads SNEGSKA (reference sequence). The CDR3 spans 13 residues. The germline V and J ends were trimmed by 3 bases and 12 bases, with 18 bases remaining between them. The CDR3, as DNA: TGCAGTGCTAGTCTTAGCGCCCCGGACGGGCAGTTCTTC. It translates to CSASLSAPDGQFF.

As to this clonotype: Sequence at one end of the junction differs from germline and may be a read error. The CDR3 region is CASNQEYRGIGSEKLFF. The CDR3 coding sequence is TGCGCCAGCAACCAAGAATACAGGGGGATCGGCAGTGAAAAACTGTTTTTT. The chain carries TRBV4-3 and TRBJ1-4, with TRBD1 matching over 8 bases. CDR1 and CDR2 from the germline V gene are LGHNA and YSLEER. The CDR3 consists of 17 residues.

The chain links TRBV7-9 to TRBJ2-5; TRBD2 is a possible D gene (5 bases). The V gene's germline CDR1 is SEHNR and CDR2 FQNEAQ (reference sequence). The CDR3 spans 17 residues. Between the trimmed V and J ends, which lost 7 bases and 4 bases, there was a span of 25 bases. The CDR3 loop reads CASTPTRMDLSLETQYF. CDR3 DNA: TGTGCCAGCACCCCGACGAGAATGGACTTGTCTTTAGAGACCCAGTACTTC.

The rearrangement links TRBV3-1 to TRBJ2-3; 10 positions match TRBD2. This CDR3 is 16 amino acids long. V dropped 0 bases and J dropped 6; count of bases not matched to a gene: 6. Looked up from germline, CDR1 is LGHDT and CDR2 is YNNKEL (reference sequence). The CDR3 DNA reads as TGTGCCAGCAGCCAAGATTTCACTAGCGGGGTGGATACGCAGTATTTT. It specifies CASSQDFTSGVDTQYF.

The rearrangement uses TRBV6-1 and TRBJ1-6; tentatively, D is TRBD1 (6 bases). Germline-derived CDR1 and CDR2 are MNHNS and SASEGT. The CDR3 is made up of 17 amino acids. Trimming pared 4 bases from V and 0 bases from J, leaving 13 bases between. CDR3 amino acids: CASSVTGYSSYNSPLHF. In nucleotides, the CDR3 is TGTGCCAGCAGTGTTACAGGGTACAGCTCCTATAATTCACCCCTCCACTTT.

In regard to this clonotype: The junction departs from the called germline gene at one end, perhaps through a read error. The rearrangement links TRBV28 to TRBJ1-1; D possibly corresponds to TRBD1 (5 bases). CDR1 is MDHEN, CDR2 SYDVKM, per germline. There are 15 residues in the CDR3. CDR3 sequence (DNA): TGTGTCAGCAGTTTTCTACGACAGACGAACACTGAAGCTTTCTTT. This gives the protein CVSSFLRQTNTEAFF.